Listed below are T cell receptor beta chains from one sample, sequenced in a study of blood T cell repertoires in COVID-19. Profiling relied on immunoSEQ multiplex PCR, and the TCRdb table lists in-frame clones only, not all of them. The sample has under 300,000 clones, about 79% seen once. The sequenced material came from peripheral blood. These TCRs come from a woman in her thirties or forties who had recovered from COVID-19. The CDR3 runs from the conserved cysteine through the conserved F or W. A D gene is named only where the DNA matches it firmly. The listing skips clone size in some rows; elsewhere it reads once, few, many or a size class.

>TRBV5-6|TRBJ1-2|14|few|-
TGTGCCAGCAGCCCGACAGGTACTAACTATGGCTACACCTTC
CASSPTGTNYGYTF
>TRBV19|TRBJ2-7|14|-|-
TGTGCCAGTAGTATCGGTCAGGGTGTAAGCGAGCAGTACTTC
CASSIGQGVSEQYF
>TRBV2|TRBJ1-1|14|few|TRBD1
TGTGCCAGCAGTTGGGACAGGGGAAGCACTGAAGCTTTCTTT
CASSWDRGSTEAFF
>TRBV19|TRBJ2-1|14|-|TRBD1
TGTGCCAGTAGTCCCGGGACAGGGGGTGGTGAGCAGTTCTTC
CASSPGTGGGEQFF
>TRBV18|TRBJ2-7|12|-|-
TGTGCCAGCTCACCCGGCGAGGGCGAGCAGTACTTC
CASSPGEGEQYF
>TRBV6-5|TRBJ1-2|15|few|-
TGTGCCAGCAGTTCGTTATCGACAGGACCCTATGGCTACACCTTC
CASSSLSTGPYGYTF
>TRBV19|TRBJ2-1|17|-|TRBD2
TGTGCCAGTAGTATAGATCGACTAGCGGGGGCCCTCGCGGAGCAGTTCTTC
CASSIDRLAGALAEQFF
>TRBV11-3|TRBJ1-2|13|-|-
TGTGCCATCTCTAGGGGGACCAACTATGGCTACACCTTC
CAISRGTNYGYTF
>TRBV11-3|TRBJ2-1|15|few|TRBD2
TGTGCCAGCAGCAGAGGCGGGGGGACCTACAATGAGCAGTTCTTC
CASSRGGGTYNEQFF
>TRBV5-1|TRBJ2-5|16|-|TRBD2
TGCGCCAGCAGCCCGACTAGCGGGGGGGCCCAAGAGACCCAGTACTTC
CASSPTSGGAQETQYF
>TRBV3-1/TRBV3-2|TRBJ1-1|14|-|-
TGTGCCAGCAGCCGAGAGGGCCTTCAGAAACGAGCTTTCTTT
CASSREGLQKRAFF
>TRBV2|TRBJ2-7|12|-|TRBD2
TGTGCCAGCAGACTAGCGGGCTACGAGCAGTACTTC
CASRLAGYEQYF
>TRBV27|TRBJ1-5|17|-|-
TGTGCCAGCAGTTTATCGGGCGGGAATTGGGGCAATCAGCCCCAGCATTTT
CASSLSGGNWGNQPQHF
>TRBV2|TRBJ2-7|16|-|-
TGTGCCAGCAGGGAAAAGACAGTAGGGGTGATCTACGAGCAGTACTTC
CASREKTVGVIYEQYF
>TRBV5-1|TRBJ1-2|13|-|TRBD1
TGCGCCAGCAGCACGCGGACAGGGGATGGCTACACCTTC
CASSTRTGDGYTF
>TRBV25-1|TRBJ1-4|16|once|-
TGTGCCAGCAGTGATGGGGTATTAGGGGTTAATGAAAAACTGTTTTTT
CASSDGVLGVNEKLFF
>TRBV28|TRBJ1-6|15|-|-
TGTGCCAGCATTCTTTCCGGGGTGTTCAATTCACCCCTCCACTTT
CASILSGVFNSPLHF
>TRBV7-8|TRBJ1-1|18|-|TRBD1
TGTGCCAGCAGCTTAGTTGTCCCGGGACAGGGGGCGGGCACTGAAGCTTTCTTT
CASSLVVPGQGAGTEAFF
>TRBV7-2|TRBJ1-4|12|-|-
TGTGCCAGCAGCCGTCCCTATGAAAAACTGTTTTTT
CASSRPYEKLFF
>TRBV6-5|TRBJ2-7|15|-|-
TGTGCCAGCTCAGGTTTTTTAATCGCGACCTACGAGCAGTACTTC
CASSGFLIATYEQYF
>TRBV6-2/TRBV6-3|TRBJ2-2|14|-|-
TGTGCCAGCAGTTGGACAGTCTCCACCGGGGAGCTGTTTTTT
CASSWTVSTGELFF
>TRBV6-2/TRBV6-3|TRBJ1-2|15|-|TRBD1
TGTGCCAGCAGTGGGGACAGGGGGCGCGTCTATGGCTACACCTTC
CASSGDRGRVYGYTF